The rows below give T cell receptor beta chains drawn from one sample of a study of blood T cells in healthy people across ages. TCRdb re-called the 5' RACE reads with MiXCR, one entry per CDR3 protein. Among around 800,000 distinct CDR3 sequences, around a quarter were seen once, and the ten largest hold around 2.9%. These data also formed part of another study, on T cells of mothers and their children.

The sequenced sample consisted of blood. The receptors shown here come from a boy between 10 and 17 years old in good health. The CDR3 runs from the conserved cysteine through the conserved F or W. Each record gives: clone size, V gene, D gene, J gene, CDR3 DNA, CDR3 protein. A D gene is named only where the DNA matches it firmly. Clone size is given for some rows only: seen once, a few or many times, or a class if the clone is expanded.

size: NA; V: TRBV5-1; D: NA; J: TRBJ1-6; DNA: TGCGCCAGCGGCTTGGGACGAAATTCACCCCTCCACTTT; CDR3: CASGLGRNSPLHF
size: NA; V: TRBV10-2; D: TRBD1; J: TRBJ1-1; DNA: TGCGCCAGCAGTGAGTCGGGACAGGGGGCCTCTGAAGCTTTCTTT; CDR3: CASSESGQGASEAFF
size: NA; V: TRBV10-3; D: TRBD2; J: TRBJ2-1; DNA: TGTGCCATCAGTGCTAGCGGGATTTACTACAATGAGCAGTTCTTC; CDR3: CAISASGIYYNEQFF
size: few; V: TRBV7-9; D: NA; J: TRBJ2-1; DNA: TGTGCCAGCAGCTCCCGGCTGGAGAACTACAATGAGCAGTTCTTC; CDR3: CASSSRLENYNEQFF
size: NA; V: TRBV5-1; D: TRBD1; J: TRBJ1-3; DNA: TGCGCCAGCAGCCCGGGGGACAGGTCCTTCTCTGGAAACACCATATATTTT; CDR3: CASSPGDRSFSGNTIYF
size: NA; V: TRBV9; D: TRBD2; J: TRBJ2-1; DNA: TGTGCCAGCAGCGCGTACGGGACTAGGGGGTTCGGGAGTGAGCAGTTCTTC; CDR3: CASSAYGTRGFGSEQFF
size: NA; V: TRBV20-1; D: NA; J: TRBJ2-1; DNA: TGCAGTGCTAGCGAGGGGGGACCGTACAATGAGCAGTTCTTC; CDR3: CSASEGGPYNEQFF
size: few; V: TRBV6-1; D: TRBD1; J: TRBJ2-5; DNA: TGTGCCAGCGAGACAGGGTCATGGGAGACCCAGTACTTC; CDR3: CASETGSWETQYF
size: many; V: TRBV6-1; D: TRBD1; J: TRBJ1-6; DNA: TGTGCCAGCAGTGAAGAGCCAGGGGGCTCCTATAATTCACCCCTCCACTTT; CDR3: CASSEEPGGSYNSPLHF
size: few; V: TRBV9; D: TRBD1; J: TRBJ2-1; DNA: TGTGCCAGCAGCAAACGGACAGGGTGGGGTGAGCAGTTCTTC; CDR3: CASSKRTGWGEQFF
size: NA; V: TRBV7-2; D: NA; J: TRBJ1-1; DNA: TGTGCCAGCAGCTTAATGAGGTTTACGACAGGACTCACTGAAGCTTTCTTT; CDR3: CASSLMRFTTGLTEAFF
size: NA; V: TRBV5-1; D: TRBD1; J: TRBJ1-1; DNA: TGCGCCAGCAGCTCCACAGGGGGCGTAGGGACTGAAGCTTTCTTT; CDR3: CASSSTGGVGTEAFF
size: NA; V: TRBV5-1; D: NA; J: TRBJ2-4; DNA: TGCGCCAGCAGCTTGGCGGATCCAATCAAAAACATTCAGTACTTC; CDR3: CASSLADPIKNIQYF
size: many; V: TRBV4-2; D: NA; J: TRBJ2-2; DNA: TGTGCCAGCAGCCCCCTCCCCAACGGGGAGCTGTTTTTT; CDR3: CASSPLPNGELFF
size: NA; V: TRBV5-4; D: NA; J: TRBJ2-5; DNA: TGTGCCAGCAGCATGGCCTCCGACCAAGAGACCCAGTACTTC; CDR3: CASSMASDQETQYF
size: few; V: TRBV7-9; D: NA; J: TRBJ2-5; DNA: TGTGCCAGCAGCGACCCCGAGAGCATGAGGGAGCAGTACTTC; CDR3: CASSDPESMREQYF
size: NA; V: TRBV10-3; D: NA; J: TRBJ1-2; DNA: TGTGCCATCAGACCCGGGACGGCAACTAACTATGGCTACACCTTC; CDR3: CAIRPGTATNYGYTF
size: few; V: TRBV3-1; D: NA; J: TRBJ1-1; DNA: TGTGCCAGCAGCCAATATGGGGGGATAGACACTGAAGCTTTCTTT; CDR3: CASSQYGGIDTEAFF
size: NA; V: TRBV12-3/TRBV12-4; D: NA; J: TRBJ2-3; DNA: TGTGCCAGCAGGAGGACAGCTAGCACAGATACGCAGTATTTT; CDR3: CASRRTASTDTQYF
size: NA; V: TRBV20-1; D: NA; J: TRBJ2-3; DNA: TGCAGTGCTAGAGATTGGGCGGGGTGGACAGATACGCAGTATTTT; CDR3: CSARDWAGWTDTQYF
size: once; V: TRBV9; D: TRBD1; J: TRBJ1-2; DNA: TGTGTCAGCAGCGCCGGACAGGGCGGTTATGGCTACACCTTC; CDR3: CVSSAGQGGYGYTF
size: few; V: TRBV20-1; D: TRBD1; J: TRBJ2-3; DNA: TGCAGTGCTCCCCGGACAGGGAACTTGGATACGCAGTATTTT; CDR3: CSAPRTGNLDTQYF
size: NA; V: TRBV20-1; D: NA; J: TRBJ1-4; DNA: TGCAGTGCTAGTAAAGGGGCTAATGAAAAACTGTTTTTT; CDR3: CSASKGANEKLFF
size: NA; V: TRBV15; D: NA; J: TRBJ2-1; DNA: TGTGCCACCAGCAGAGATCGGGACGATGAGCAGTTCTTC; CDR3: CATSRDRDDEQFF
size: NA; V: TRBV28; D: NA; J: TRBJ1-1; DNA: TGTGCCAGCAGTCTCCAGGGGAGGAACACTGAAGCTTTCTTT; CDR3: CASSLQGRNTEAFF
size: NA; V: TRBV5-6; D: TRBD1; J: TRBJ1-2; DNA: TGTGCCAGCACCTACGGAGGGGGCTTGGCCTATGGCTACACCTTC; CDR3: CASTYGGGLAYGYTF
size: NA; V: TRBV20-1; D: NA; J: TRBJ1-2; DNA: TGCAGTGCTGGGGACACCACTAACTATGGCTACACCTTC; CDR3: CSAGDTTNYGYTF
size: NA; V: TRBV20-1; D: NA; J: TRBJ1-6; DNA: TGCAGTGCTAGAGATTCGCATTCACCCCTCCACTTT; CDR3: CSARDSHSPLHF
size: NA; V: TRBV18; D: NA; J: TRBJ1-4; DNA: TGTGCCAGCTCACCAGGGGCAGGGATGGAAAAACTGTTTTTT; CDR3: CASSPGAGMEKLFF
size: NA; V: TRBV7-8; D: NA; J: TRBJ2-6; DNA: TGTGCCAGCAGCAGCCCCGGCGGGGCTGGGGCCAACGTCCTGACTTTC; CDR3: CASSSPGGAGANVLTF
size: few; V: TRBV11-1; D: TRBD1; J: TRBJ1-4; DNA: TGTGCCAGCAGCCAGGACAGGCGGTCGGAAAAACTGTTTTTT; CDR3: CASSQDRRSEKLFF
size: few; V: TRBV7-3; D: NA; J: TRBJ2-7; DNA: TGTGCCAGCAGCTCCAACCACGGGGACGAGCAGTACTTC; CDR3: CASSSNHGDEQYF
size: NA; V: TRBV2; D: NA; J: TRBJ1-4; DNA: TGTGCCAGCAGGGACCAGGAGGGAAAACTGTTTTTT; CDR3: CASRDQEGKLFF
size: NA; V: TRBV11-2; D: TRBD2; J: TRBJ2-5; DNA: TGTGCCAGCAGCTTAAGACTAGCGGGGGGGCCGGATACCCAAGAGACCCAGTACTTC; CDR3: CASSLRLAGGPDTQETQYF
size: NA; V: TRBV7-2; D: NA; J: TRBJ2-5; DNA: TGTGCCAGCAGCTTGGATGACCAAGAGACCCAGTACTTC; CDR3: CASSLDDQETQYF
size: few; V: TRBV9; D: NA; J: TRBJ1-1; DNA: TGTGCCAGCAGCCCGCCGGGGGGGGACACTGAAGCTTTCTTT; CDR3: CASSPPGGDTEAFF
size: few; V: TRBV13; D: NA; J: TRBJ2-7; DNA: TGTGCCAGCAGCTTAGGCCCAACAGGAAGATACGAGCAGTACTTC; CDR3: CASSLGPTGRYEQYF
size: NA; V: TRBV18; D: NA; J: TRBJ1-5; DNA: TGTGCCAGCTCAAATAGCAATCAGCCCCAGCATTTT; CDR3: CASSNSNQPQHF
size: NA; V: TRBV7-9; D: NA; J: TRBJ2-7; DNA: TGTGCCAGCAGCTTTGCCCCCGGGGGTAAGGGATACGAGCAGTACTTC; CDR3: CASSFAPGGKGYEQYF